Following are 10 T cell receptor beta chains from one sample sequenced in a study of blood T cell repertoires in COVID-19 (dated by TCRdb to about 2020). The receptor library was made with the immunoSEQ multiplex PCR assay. What TCRdb holds here is the immuneACCESS table cut down to in-frame rearrangements. Part of the clones is not present; checked against another copy, under half of the missing clones reflect an unresolved V gene, and the others are unexplained. The sample yields over 200,000 clones; 81% were counted once. The ten top clones hold approximately 7.9% of the sample. The material sequenced was peripheral blood. The receptors derive from a woman older than 75 with acute or convalescent COVID-19.

On this clone: With a much larger clone just one base away, this may be a read error. This rearrangement joins TRBV7-2 to TRBJ1-5; D not resolved. Trimming shortened V by 3 bases and J by 0 bases, and 3 bases separated the two germline ends. The CDR3 is 13 residues long. Germline V gives CDR1 SGHTA, CDR2 FQGNSA. CDR3 amino acids: CASSFHSNQPQHF. Here the CDR3 DNA reads TGTGCCAGCAGCTTTCATAGCAATCAGCCCCAGCATTTT. Based on the CDR3 plus reference TRBV7-2 and TRBJ1-5, the full variable domain is GAGVSQSPSNKVTEKGKDVELRCDPISGHTALYWYRQSLGQGLEFLIYFQGNSAPDKSGLPSDRFSAERTGGSVSTLTIQRTQQEDSAVYLCASSFHSNQPQHFGDGTRLSIL.

The chain joins TRBV15 to TRBJ2-5; no clear D. The CDR3 has 13 residues. Trimming removed 0 bases at V and 2 bases at J, with 4 bases between. Germline values: CDR1 LNHNV, CDR2 YYDKDF (reference sequence). In DNA form, the CDR3 reads TGTGCCACCAGCAGAGACCAGCAAGAGACCCAGTACTTC. Its translation: CATSRDQQETQYF. Together with reference TRBV15 and TRBJ2-5, the CDR3 gives the full variable domain: DAMVIQNPRYQVTQFGKPVTLSCSQTLNHNVMYWYQQKSSQAPKLLFHYYDKDFNNEADTPDNFQSRRPNTSFCFLDIRSPGLGDTAMYLCATSRDQQETQYFGPGTRLLVL.

This sequence joins TRBV7-9 and TRBJ1-3, with D unresolved. V shed 5 bases and J shed 2 bases, with 4 bases lying between them. The CDR3 runs 12 residues. Per the germline V gene, CDR1 is SEHNR and CDR2 is FQNEAQ (reference sequence). CDR3 in DNA: TGTGCCAGCAGCGTAACTGGAAACACCATATATTTT. Translated, it gives CASSVTGNTIYF.

The chain links TRBV19 to TRBJ2-7; 8 bases are shared with TRBD1. This CDR3 is built from 14 residues. V trimming: 4 bases; J trimming: 6 bases; junction bases outside the gene matches: 8. The germline V gene has CDR1 LNHDA and CDR2 SQIVND (reference sequence). CDR3 region: CASSKGTGNSEQYF. The CDR3, as DNA: TGTGCCAGTAGTAAGGGGACAGGAAATTCCGAGCAGTACTTC.

The genes are TRBV7-8 and TRBJ2-7; D is unclear. The CDR3 extends over 14 amino acids. CDR1 SGHVS and CDR2 FQNEAQ come from the germline V gene. Between the trimmed V and J ends, which lost 5 bases and 2 bases, there was a span of 13 bases. The CDR3: CASSTQPQAYEQYF. Here the CDR3 DNA reads TGTGCCAGCAGCACGCAACCCCAGGCCTACGAGCAGTACTTC.

The rearrangement joins TRBV7-2 to TRBJ2-7, with D hard to call. Germline CDR1 SGHTA, CDR2 FQGNSA. The CDR3 length is 14 residues. V lost 3 bases and J 6 bases, leaving 15 bases between the germline ends. The CDR3 DNA reads as TGTGCCAGCAGCTTGACAACCCCCCCCTCCGAGCAGTACTTC. The encoded protein is CASSLTTPPSEQYF.

This chain joins TRBV27 and TRBJ2-3; TRBD1 might be the D (6 bases). Trimming left V 4 bases short and J 5 bases short, with 16 bases between. The CDR3 loop spans 15 amino acids. The V gene's germline CDR1 is MNHEY and CDR2 SMNVEV (reference sequence). CDR3 coding DNA: TGTGCCAGCAGTTCAGGGGTGTTCAGCCGAGATACGCAGTATTTT. Residues: CASSSGVFSRDTQYF.

The chain has TRBV10-3 and TRBJ2-3, with 8 bases aligning to TRBD1. J gave up 3 bases and V 4 bases, and 6 bases lay outside the gene matches. The CDR3 is 15 residues long. Germline V gives CDR1 ENHRY, CDR2 SYGVKD. CDR3 amino acids: CAISASDRVTDTQYF. Here the CDR3 DNA reads TGTGCCATCAGTGCCTCGGACAGGGTAACAGATACGCAGTATTTT.

This clone was found once. The chain has TRBV12-2 and TRBJ1-2; the DNA was not used to check the table's D call, TRBD1. TRBV12-2 is shown as a pseudogene. The CDR3 is 14 residues long. In DNA, the CDR3 is TGTGCAAGTCGCTTCTGGACAGGCCTTTATGGCTACACCTTC. Amino acids: CASRFWTGLYGYTF.

The genes are TRBV19 and TRBJ2-5, with 11 bases that match TRBD1. V lost 6 bases to trimming and J lost 5 bases; unmatched junction nucleotides: 8. Germline CDR1 and CDR2: LNHDA and SQIVND (reference sequence). This CDR3 contains 15 residues. The CDR3 spells CASSHPGTGGETQYF. CDR3 nucleotides: TGTGCCAGTAGCCACCCCGGGACAGGGGGGGAGACCCAGTACTTC.